These T cell receptor beta chains were read from a single sample in a study of cytomegalovirus exposure and HLA in healthy donors. Sequenced by immunoSEQ multiplex PCR; TCRdb stores in-frame clones only, minus some. Of around 90,000 clones listed, around 81% are singletons. The specimen sequenced was PBMCs. The receptors shown here come from a man aged 25 to 45 in good health and CMV-seronegative. The CDR3 runs from the conserved cysteine through the conserved F or W. Each record gives: V gene, J gene, clone size, D gene, CDR3 DNA, CDR3 protein. D genes are given only for firm matches. The size entry is marked missing in some rows and otherwise reads once, few, many or a size class.

v_gene: TRBV7-8; j_gene: TRBJ1-5; abundance: -; d_gene: -; CDR3nt: TGTGCCAGCAGCCCGACAGCCTATAGCAATCAGCCCCAGCATTTT; CDR3aa: CASSPTAYSNQPQHF
v_gene: TRBV5-6; j_gene: TRBJ2-2; abundance: few; d_gene: -; CDR3nt: TGTGCCAGCAGCCTAACTATCATGAGGGCCGGGGAGCTGTTTTTT; CDR3aa: CASSLTIMRAGELFF
v_gene: TRBV11-1; j_gene: TRBJ2-3; abundance: -; d_gene: TRBD2; CDR3nt: TGTGCCAGCAGCCGGTATCCTGGGACTAGCGGCAACACAGATACGCAGTATTTT; CDR3aa: CASSRYPGTSGNTDTQYF
v_gene: TRBV19; j_gene: TRBJ1-2; abundance: -; d_gene: -; CDR3nt: TGTGCCAGTAGTACCCCAACGGGGACTCAACGCTACACCTTC; CDR3aa: CASSTPTGTQRYTF
v_gene: TRBV11-1; j_gene: TRBJ2-2; abundance: -; d_gene: -; CDR3nt: TGTGCCAGCAGTCTGTCGTACGGTTCGAACACCGGGGAGCTGTTTTTT; CDR3aa: CASSLSYGSNTGELFF
v_gene: TRBV5-1; j_gene: TRBJ2-7; abundance: -; d_gene: -; CDR3nt: TGCGCCAGCAGCTTAGATGGAGGGAACAGGCCATCCTACGAGCAGTACTTC; CDR3aa: CASSLDGGNRPSYEQYF
v_gene: TRBV7-9; j_gene: TRBJ2-2; abundance: once; d_gene: TRBD1; CDR3nt: TGTGCCAGCAGCCCGTCAGGGGGAACCGGGGAGCTGTTTTTT; CDR3aa: CASSPSGGTGELFF
v_gene: TRBV7-9; j_gene: TRBJ1-4; abundance: -; d_gene: TRBD1; CDR3nt: TGTGCCAGCAGCTTCCCTACCGGGACAGATTATACAACTAATGAAAAACTGTTTTTT; CDR3aa: CASSFPTGTDYTTNEKLFF
v_gene: TRBV5-1; j_gene: TRBJ2-3; abundance: -; d_gene: -; CDR3nt: TGCGCCAGCAGCTTGGTATCCGCAGATACGCAGTATTTT; CDR3aa: CASSLVSADTQYF
v_gene: TRBV2; j_gene: TRBJ2-3; abundance: -; d_gene: TRBD2; CDR3nt: TGTGCCAGCAGTGACCTAGCGGGCCGCACAGATACGCAGTATTTT; CDR3aa: CASSDLAGRTDTQYF
v_gene: TRBV19; j_gene: TRBJ2-1; abundance: -; d_gene: TRBD2; CDR3nt: TGTGCCAGTAGTTTCCATACCGGGACTAGGGGCATGGGCTCCTACAATGAGCAGTTCTTC; CDR3aa: CASSFHTGTRGMGSYNEQFF
v_gene: TRBV4-3; j_gene: TRBJ2-7; abundance: few; d_gene: -; CDR3nt: TGCGCCAGCAGCAGAGCAAAGGGGACTCTGAATACCTACGAGCAGTACTTC; CDR3aa: CASSRAKGTLNTYEQYF
v_gene: TRBV5-6; j_gene: TRBJ1-1; abundance: few; d_gene: TRBD1; CDR3nt: TGTGCCAGCAGCTGGGGACAGGAGATTACTGAAGCTTTCTTT; CDR3aa: CASSWGQEITEAFF
v_gene: TRBV6-5; j_gene: TRBJ1-2; abundance: -; d_gene: -; CDR3nt: TGTGCCACCTTGCGGGGGCCTAACTATGGCTACACCTTC; CDR3aa: CATLRGPNYGYTF
v_gene: TRBV27; j_gene: TRBJ1-1; abundance: -; d_gene: -; CDR3nt: TGTGCCAGCAGTTTGGGCAGGGAAGGAACTGAAGCTTTCTTT; CDR3aa: CASSLGREGTEAFF
v_gene: TRBV5-8; j_gene: TRBJ1-5; abundance: -; d_gene: -; CDR3nt: TGTGCCAGCAGCTTGGAAGGCGGATCCCGACAGCCCCAGCATTTT; CDR3aa: CASSLEGGSRQPQHF
v_gene: TRBV27; j_gene: TRBJ2-2; abundance: -; d_gene: TRBD1; CDR3nt: TGTGCCAGCAGTGAATACAGGGGGCGCGGCACCGGGGAGCTGTTTTTT; CDR3aa: CASSEYRGRGTGELFF
v_gene: TRBV5-1; j_gene: TRBJ2-2; abundance: -; d_gene: TRBD1; CDR3nt: TGCGCCACCAGACAGGGGGTCATCACCGGGGAGCTGTTTTTT; CDR3aa: CATRQGVITGELFF
v_gene: TRBV9; j_gene: TRBJ2-1; abundance: once; d_gene: TRBD1; CDR3nt: TGTGCCAGCAGCGGAGACTCGGGACAGGGCGGGCGGGATGAGCAGTTCTTC; CDR3aa: CASSGDSGQGGRDEQFF
v_gene: TRBV13; j_gene: TRBJ2-7; abundance: -; d_gene: TRBD2; CDR3nt: TGTGCCAGTAGAGCTCGCGGGGGAGGTGGAGGGTACGAGCAGTACTTC; CDR3aa: CASRARGGGGGYEQYF
v_gene: TRBV27; j_gene: TRBJ2-1; abundance: -; d_gene: TRBD1; CDR3nt: TGTGCCAGCAGTGGGACAGGGGGTAAAAACGAGCAGTTCTTC; CDR3aa: CASSGTGGKNEQFF
v_gene: TRBV5-4; j_gene: TRBJ1-1; abundance: -; d_gene: TRBD1; CDR3nt: TGTGCCAGCAGCTTACCCGGGACAGGGGTCACTGAAGCTTTCTTT; CDR3aa: CASSLPGTGVTEAFF
v_gene: TRBV19; j_gene: TRBJ1-1; abundance: once; d_gene: -; CDR3nt: TGTGCCAGTAGATGGACAGAAAGAGGGAACACTGAAGCTTTCTTT; CDR3aa: CASRWTERGNTEAFF
v_gene: TRBV25-1; j_gene: TRBJ2-1; abundance: -; d_gene: TRBD1; CDR3nt: TGTGCCAGCAGTGCCACCACCGGGACAGGGACGTTGAATGAGCAGTTCTTC; CDR3aa: CASSATTGTGTLNEQFF
v_gene: TRBV10-2; j_gene: TRBJ2-6; abundance: -; d_gene: TRBD1; CDR3nt: TGCGCCAGCAGTGAATACAGGGGCTCTGGGGCCAACGTCCTGACTTTC; CDR3aa: CASSEYRGSGANVLTF
v_gene: TRBV18; j_gene: TRBJ1-5; abundance: -; d_gene: -; CDR3nt: TGTGCCAGCTCACCTGGGACAAAGCCTAATCAGCCCCAGCATTTT; CDR3aa: CASSPGTKPNQPQHF
v_gene: TRBV5-1; j_gene: TRBJ1-1; abundance: -; d_gene: -; CDR3nt: TGCGCCAGCAGCTCAGATTATCAGGGATTCACTGAAGCTTTCTTT; CDR3aa: CASSSDYQGFTEAFF
v_gene: TRBV19; j_gene: TRBJ2-1; abundance: -; d_gene: TRBD2; CDR3nt: TGTGCCAGTAGTATGAAGGTGCTCGGGCGGGGGAACTACAATGAGCAGTTCTTC; CDR3aa: CASSMKVLGRGNYNEQFF
v_gene: TRBV5-1; j_gene: TRBJ1-1; abundance: -; d_gene: -; CDR3nt: TGCGCCAGCAGCTTTTTTCAGGGCATGAACACTGAAGCTTTCTTT; CDR3aa: CASSFFQGMNTEAFF
v_gene: TRBV9; j_gene: TRBJ2-4; abundance: -; d_gene: -; CDR3nt: TGTGCCAGCGGAGCTGGAGGGGGGGGGTCCAAAAACATTCAGTACTTC; CDR3aa: CASGAGGGGSKNIQYF
v_gene: TRBV7-9; j_gene: TRBJ2-3; abundance: -; d_gene: -; CDR3nt: TGTGCCAGCAGCATCTCAGGGGATACGCAGTATTTT; CDR3aa: CASSISGDTQYF
v_gene: TRBV5-5; j_gene: TRBJ1-5; abundance: few; d_gene: TRBD1; CDR3nt: TGTGCCAGCAGCTCGGGACAGGCGCAGAGTCAGCCCCAGCATTTT; CDR3aa: CASSSGQAQSQPQHF
v_gene: TRBV5-8; j_gene: TRBJ2-7; abundance: -; d_gene: -; CDR3nt: TGTGCCAGCAGCTTTGTGTGGAGCTCCTACGAGCAGTACTTC; CDR3aa: CASSFVWSSYEQYF
v_gene: TRBV6-4; j_gene: TRBJ2-3; abundance: -; d_gene: TRBD1; CDR3nt: TGTGCCAGCGGGACAGGGGGCAGGAGAGATACGCAGTATTTT; CDR3aa: CASGTGGRRDTQYF
v_gene: TRBV5-1; j_gene: TRBJ2-3; abundance: -; d_gene: TRBD2; CDR3nt: TGCGCCAGCAGCTTGCCCCTGGGCGGGGGGGCCGCCGATACGCAGTATTTT; CDR3aa: CASSLPLGGGAADTQYF
v_gene: TRBV4-1; j_gene: TRBJ2-2; abundance: -; d_gene: TRBD1; CDR3nt: TGCGCCAGCAGCCAGCCCCCGACAGGGAAGAACACCGGGGAGCTGTTTTTT; CDR3aa: CASSQPPTGKNTGELFF
v_gene: TRBV7-3; j_gene: TRBJ2-1; abundance: -; d_gene: TRBD2; CDR3nt: TGTGCCAGCAGCCTCAGCGGGGGTCCCTACAATGAGCAGTTCTTC; CDR3aa: CASSLSGGPYNEQFF
v_gene: TRBV5-1; j_gene: TRBJ2-3; abundance: -; d_gene: TRBD1; CDR3nt: TGCGCCAGCAGCCCGGGACAGATCCAGGCAGATACGCAGTATTTT; CDR3aa: CASSPGQIQADTQYF
v_gene: TRBV19; j_gene: TRBJ2-3; abundance: -; d_gene: TRBD2; CDR3nt: TGTGCCAGTAGTAGGGCTAGCGGGAGCAAAGATACGCAGTATTTT; CDR3aa: CASSRASGSKDTQYF
v_gene: TRBV5-1; j_gene: TRBJ1-1; abundance: -; d_gene: -; CDR3nt: TGCGCCAGCAGCCCCCGGGGACTGCCGTTCGGGGAAGCTTTCTTT; CDR3aa: CASSPRGLPFGEAFF
v_gene: TRBV6-5; j_gene: TRBJ2-4; abundance: -; d_gene: -; CDR3nt: TGTGCCAGCAGTGAATTGGCAGGTATCATCATTCAGTACTTC; CDR3aa: CASSELAGIIIQYF
v_gene: TRBV6-4; j_gene: TRBJ1-2; abundance: -; d_gene: TRBD1; CDR3nt: TGTGCCAGCAGTGCCGGACAGGGGGTCGGCTACACCTTC; CDR3aa: CASSAGQGVGYTF
v_gene: TRBV5-6; j_gene: TRBJ1-1; abundance: few; d_gene: -; CDR3nt: TGTGCCAGCAGCTTATGGCAGGGGATCACTGAAGCTTTCTTT; CDR3aa: CASSLWQGITEAFF
v_gene: TRBV28; j_gene: TRBJ2-2; abundance: -; d_gene: -; CDR3nt: TGTGCCAGCAGGGGGTCGGGGGTAGGGACCGGGGAGCTGTTTTTT; CDR3aa: CASRGSGVGTGELFF
v_gene: TRBV29-1; j_gene: TRBJ2-5; abundance: -; d_gene: TRBD2; CDR3nt: TGCAGCGTTTCGGGACTAGCGAAAGAGACCCAGTACTTC; CDR3aa: CSVSGLAKETQYF
v_gene: TRBV6-6; j_gene: TRBJ2-7; abundance: -; d_gene: TRBD1; CDR3nt: TGTGCCAGCGAAGGACAGGGGAGCGAGCAGTACTTC; CDR3aa: CASEGQGSEQYF